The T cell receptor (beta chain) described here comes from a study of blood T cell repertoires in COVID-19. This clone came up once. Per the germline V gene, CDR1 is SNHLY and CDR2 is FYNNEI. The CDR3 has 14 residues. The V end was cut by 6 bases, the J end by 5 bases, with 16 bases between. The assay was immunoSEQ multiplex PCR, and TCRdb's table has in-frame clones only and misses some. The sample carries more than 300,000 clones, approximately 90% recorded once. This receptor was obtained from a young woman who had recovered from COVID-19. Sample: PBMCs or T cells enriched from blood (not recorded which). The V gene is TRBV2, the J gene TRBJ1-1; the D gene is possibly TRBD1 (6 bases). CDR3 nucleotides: TGTGCCAGCAGAGGGGGGGCGCGGTTGACTGAAGCTTTCTTT. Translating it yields CASRGGARLTEAFF.